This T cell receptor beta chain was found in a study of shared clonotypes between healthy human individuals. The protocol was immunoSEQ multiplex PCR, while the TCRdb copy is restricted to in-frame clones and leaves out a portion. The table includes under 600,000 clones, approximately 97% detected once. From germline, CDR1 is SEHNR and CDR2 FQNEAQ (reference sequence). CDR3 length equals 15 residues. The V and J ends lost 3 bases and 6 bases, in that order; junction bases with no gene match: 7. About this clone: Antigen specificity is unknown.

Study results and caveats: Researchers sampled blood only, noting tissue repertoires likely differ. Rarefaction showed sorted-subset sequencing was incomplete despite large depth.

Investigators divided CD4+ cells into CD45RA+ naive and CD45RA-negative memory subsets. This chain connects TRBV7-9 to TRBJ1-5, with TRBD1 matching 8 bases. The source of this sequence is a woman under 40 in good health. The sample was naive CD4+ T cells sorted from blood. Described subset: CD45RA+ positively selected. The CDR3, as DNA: TGTGCCAGCAGCTTCTCGGACAGGGAGGGTCAGCCCCAGCATTTT. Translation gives CASSFSDREGQPQHF.